This T cell receptor beta chain originates from a study of vaccination effects on CD4 cells after COVID-19. A remark on this clone: Its antigen is not known.

In germline, CDR1 is SNHLY, CDR2 FYNNEI. V lost 4 bases to trimming and J lost 3 bases; unmatched junction nucleotides: 5. The length of the CDR3 is 15 residues. Sequencing used immunoSEQ multiplex PCR; TCRdb keeps in-frame clones, though not all of them. This table holds tens of thousands of clones, around 63% found once. Cells that had been cultured for approximately ten days were the source of isolated CD4+ T cells. The chain couples TRBV2 to TRBJ2-5; TRBD1 matches at 10 bases. The sample consisted of CD4+ T cells from PBMCs cultured without peptide, taken before COVID-19 vaccination. The clonotype originates from a human donor who received a COVID-19 vaccine. The CDR3 loop is CASSARTGGEETQYF. In DNA, the CDR3 is TGTGCCAGCAGTGCGAGGACAGGGGGTGAAGAGACCCAGTACTTC.